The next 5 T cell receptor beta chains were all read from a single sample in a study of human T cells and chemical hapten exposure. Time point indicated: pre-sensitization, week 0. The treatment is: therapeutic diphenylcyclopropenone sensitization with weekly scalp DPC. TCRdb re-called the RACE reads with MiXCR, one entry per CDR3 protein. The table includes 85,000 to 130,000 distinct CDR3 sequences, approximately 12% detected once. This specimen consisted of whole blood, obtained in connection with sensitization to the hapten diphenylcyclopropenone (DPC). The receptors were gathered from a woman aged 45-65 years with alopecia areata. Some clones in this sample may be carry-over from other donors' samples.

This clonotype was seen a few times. CDR3 amino acids: CASNSVQAGNTGELFF. CDR3 sequence (DNA): TGTGCCAGCAATTCTGTGCAAGCGGGGAACACCGGGGAGCTGTTTTTT. The chain couples TRBV28 to TRBJ2-2, with D perhaps TRBD2 (6 bases). The CDR3 extends over 16 amino acids. The V end lost 7 bases, the J end lost 1 base, and 16 bases lay between the germline ends. Germline CDR1 MDHEN, CDR2 SYDVKM.

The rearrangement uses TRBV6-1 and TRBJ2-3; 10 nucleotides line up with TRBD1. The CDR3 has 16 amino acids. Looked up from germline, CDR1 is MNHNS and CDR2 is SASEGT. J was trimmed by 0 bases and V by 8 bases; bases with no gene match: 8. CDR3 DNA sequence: TGTGCCAGCGTGACAGGGGGCGTGAGTAGCACAGATACGCAGTATTTT. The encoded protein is CASVTGGVSSTDTQYF.

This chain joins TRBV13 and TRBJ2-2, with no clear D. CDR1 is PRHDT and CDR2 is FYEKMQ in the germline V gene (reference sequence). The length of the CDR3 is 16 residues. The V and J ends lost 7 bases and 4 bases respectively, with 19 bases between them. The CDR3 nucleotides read TGTGCCAGCACCGAAAGACTCAGGAGAACCACCGGGGAGCTGTTTTTT. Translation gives CASTERLRRTTGELFF.

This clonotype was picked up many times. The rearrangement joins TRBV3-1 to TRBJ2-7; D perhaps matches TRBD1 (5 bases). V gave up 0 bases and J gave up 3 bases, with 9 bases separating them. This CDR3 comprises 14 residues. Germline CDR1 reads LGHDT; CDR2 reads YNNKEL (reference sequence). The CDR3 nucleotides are TGTGCCAGCAGCCAAGAGGGGCACAGCTACGAGCAGTACTTC. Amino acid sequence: CASSQEGHSYEQYF.

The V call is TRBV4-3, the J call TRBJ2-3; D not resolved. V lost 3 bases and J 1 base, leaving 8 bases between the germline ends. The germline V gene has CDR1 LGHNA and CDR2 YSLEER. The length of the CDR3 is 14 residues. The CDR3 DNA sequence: TGCGCCAGCAGCCACCTGCAGGGCACAGATACGCAGTATTTT. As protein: CASSHLQGTDTQYF.